This T cell receptor beta chain is from a study of CXCR3-negative and CXCR3-positive naive CD8 T cells. The CDR3 consists of 16 residues. Germline V gene sequence: CDR1 SGDLS, CDR2 YYNGEE. As to this clonotype: Antigen specificity is unknown.

The authors gated naive CD8+ T cells as CD45RO-CCR7+CD27+CD95-. General study results and limits: Hydrophobicity was higher for TRB CDR3s found in CXCR3-positive naive cells than in CXCR3-negative naive cells.

The libraries of TRB cDNA were prepared using 5' RACE with UMI labels. TCRdb reprocessed the 5' RACE reads and keeps a single row for each CDR3 protein, giving no DNA. This listing includes approximately 48,000 distinct CDR3 sequences. This clonotype was sampled from a human donor in good health. Some clones in this sample may be carry-over from other donors' samples. What was sequenced was naive CXCR3+ CD8+ T cells from blood. The subset was: CD45RO-CCR7+CD27+CD95- naive CD8+ T cells expressing CXCR3 (TNR3+). The chain is built from TRBV9 and TRBJ1-1. The CDR3 sequence is CASSATVQRTNTEAFF.